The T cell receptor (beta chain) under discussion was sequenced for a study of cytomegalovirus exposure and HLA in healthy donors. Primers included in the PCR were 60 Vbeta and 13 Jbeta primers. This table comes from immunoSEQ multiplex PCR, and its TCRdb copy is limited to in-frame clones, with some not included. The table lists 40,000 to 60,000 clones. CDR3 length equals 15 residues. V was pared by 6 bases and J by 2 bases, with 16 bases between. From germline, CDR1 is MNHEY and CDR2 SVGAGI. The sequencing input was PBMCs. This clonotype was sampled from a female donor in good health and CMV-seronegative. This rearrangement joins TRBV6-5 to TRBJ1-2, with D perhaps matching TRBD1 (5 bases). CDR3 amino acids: CASRPIDRKNYGYTF. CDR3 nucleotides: TGTGCCAGCAGACCAATTGACAGAAAAAACTATGGCTACACCTTC.